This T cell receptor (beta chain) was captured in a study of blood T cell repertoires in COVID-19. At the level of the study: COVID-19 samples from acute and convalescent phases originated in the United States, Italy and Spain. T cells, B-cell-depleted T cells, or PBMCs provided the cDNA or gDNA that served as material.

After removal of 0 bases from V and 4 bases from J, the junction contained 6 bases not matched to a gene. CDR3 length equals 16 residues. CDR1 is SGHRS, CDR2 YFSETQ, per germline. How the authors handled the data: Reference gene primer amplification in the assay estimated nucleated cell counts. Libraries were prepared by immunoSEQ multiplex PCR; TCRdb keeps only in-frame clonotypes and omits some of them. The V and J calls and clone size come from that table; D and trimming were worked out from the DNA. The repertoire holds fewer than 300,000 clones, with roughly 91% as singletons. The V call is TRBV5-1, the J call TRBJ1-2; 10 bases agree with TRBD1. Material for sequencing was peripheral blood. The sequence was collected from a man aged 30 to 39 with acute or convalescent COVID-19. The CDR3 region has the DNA TGCGCCAGCAGCTTGGGGCTAGGACAGGGGGTCTATGGCTACACCTTC. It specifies CASSLGLGQGVYGYTF.